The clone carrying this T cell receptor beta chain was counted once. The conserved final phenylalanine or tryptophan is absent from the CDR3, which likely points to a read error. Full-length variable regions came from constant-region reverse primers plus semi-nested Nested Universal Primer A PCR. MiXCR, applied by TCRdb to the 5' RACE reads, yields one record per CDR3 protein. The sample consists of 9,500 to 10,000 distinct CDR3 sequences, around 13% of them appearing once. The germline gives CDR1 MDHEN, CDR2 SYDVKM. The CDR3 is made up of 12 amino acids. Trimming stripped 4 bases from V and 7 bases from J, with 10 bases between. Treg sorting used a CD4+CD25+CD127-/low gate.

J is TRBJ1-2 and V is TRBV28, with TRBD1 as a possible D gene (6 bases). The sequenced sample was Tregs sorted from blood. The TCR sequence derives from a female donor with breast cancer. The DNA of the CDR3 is TGTGCCAGCAGTTGGGGGGCCTGTGGCTACACCTCC. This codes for CASSWGACGYTS.